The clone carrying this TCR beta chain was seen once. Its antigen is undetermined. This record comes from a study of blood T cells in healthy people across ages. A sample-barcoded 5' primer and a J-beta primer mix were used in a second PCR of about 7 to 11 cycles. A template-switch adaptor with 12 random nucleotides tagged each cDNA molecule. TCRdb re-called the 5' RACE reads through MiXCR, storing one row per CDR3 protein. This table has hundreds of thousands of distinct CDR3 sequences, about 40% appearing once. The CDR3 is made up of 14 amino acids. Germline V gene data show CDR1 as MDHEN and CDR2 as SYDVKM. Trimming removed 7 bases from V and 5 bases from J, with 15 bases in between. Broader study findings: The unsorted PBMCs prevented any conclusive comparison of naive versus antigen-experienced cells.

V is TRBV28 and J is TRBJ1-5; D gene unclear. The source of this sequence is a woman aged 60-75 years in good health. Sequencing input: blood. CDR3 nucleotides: TGTGCCAGCACCCCTGCCTCACCCTATCAGCCCCAGCATTTT. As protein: CASTPASPYQPQHF.